What follows is one T cell receptor beta chain and its context. The sample belongs to a study of blood T cell repertoires in COVID-19. About the study: Nucleic acid was either cDNA or gDNA, and it came from T cells, B-cell-depleted T cells, or PBMCs.

Libraries were prepared by immunoSEQ multiplex PCR; TCRdb keeps only in-frame clonotypes and omits some of them. The profile shows roughly 400,000 clones, approximately 90% of them singletons. This CDR3 is 16 amino acids long. Germline trimming cut 2 bases from V and 3 bases from J; bases unmatched to any gene: 7. Germline CDR1 is GTSNPN and CDR2 is SVGIG (reference sequence). Residents of about two dozen US areas, aged roughly 18 to 95 years, made up the participants. Sequences were obtained from PBMCs or T cells enriched from blood (not recorded which). This chain links TRBV30 with TRBJ2-2; TRBD1 matches 9 bases. This sequence was found in a woman aged 40 to 50 who had been exposed to COVID-19. The CDR3 is CAWSPLDRGYTGELFF. The CDR3 region has the DNA TGTGCCTGGAGTCCACTGGACAGGGGATACACCGGGGAGCTGTTTTTT.